This entry lists 20 T cell receptor beta chains sequenced from one sample in a study of cytomegalovirus exposure and HLA in healthy donors listed by TCRdb under 2017. Library generation was performed with the immunoSEQ multiplex PCR assay. The multiplex PCR relied on a mix of 60 forward primers for TCR Vbeta segments and 13 reverse primers for TCR Jbeta segments. TCRdb retrieved this table from immuneACCESS and kept in-frame rearrangements only. Not all clones are present; in checked studies, unresolved V genes account for under half, and no reason is known for the remainder. The table for this sample lists approximately 140,000 clones; roughly four fifths of them were counted only once. The ten largest account for approximately 2.8% of the sample. The specimen sequenced was PBMCs. These receptors all stem from a boy younger than 10 in good health and CMV-seronegative.

To note about this clone: The sample carries other DNA sequences with the same CDR3. The chain has TRBV4-3 and TRBJ1-1; 7 nucleotides align to TRBD1. The CDR3 is 14 amino acids. The germline gives CDR1 LGHNA, CDR2 YSLEER. After removal of 4 bases from V and 8 bases from J, the junction contained 10 bases not matched to a gene. The CDR3 loop reads CASSRQGIRTEAFF. The DNA for the CDR3 is TGCGCCAGCAGCCGACAGGGTATTAGGACCGAAGCTTTCTTT.

The chain employs TRBV27 and TRBJ1-1; TRBD1 aligns across 7 bases. This CDR3 has 19 amino acids. V lost 6 bases and J lost 0; bases outside the gene matches: 19. Germline V gene lookup returns CDR1 MNHEY and CDR2 SMNVEV (reference sequence). CDR3 region: CASSQRVRLGGDMNTEAFF. The CDR3 region has the DNA TGTGCCAGCAGCCAAAGGGTAAGGTTAGGGGGCGACATGAACACTGAAGCTTTCTTT.

CDR3 residues: CASSLPDSFNTEAFF. The CDR3, as DNA: TGTGCCAGCAGCCTACCCGACAGCTTTAACACTGAAGCTTTCTTT. This chain connects TRBV7-9 to TRBJ1-1, with D possibly being TRBD1 (5 bases). The CDR3 consists of 15 residues. CDR1 is SEHNR and CDR2 is FQNEAQ in the germline V gene (reference sequence). V was shortened by 5 bases and J by 2 bases, with 15 bases between the two germline ends. The whole variable domain, filled in from reference TRBV7-9 and TRBJ1-1, reads DTGVSQNPRHKITKRGQNVTFRCDPISEHNRLYWYRQTLGQGPEFLTYFQNEAQLEKSRLLSDRFSAERPKGSFSTLEIQRTEQGDSAMYLCASSLPDSFNTEAFFGQGTRLTVV.

The chain recombines TRBV5-1 with TRBJ2-2, with 10 bases identical to TRBD2. The CDR3 spans 15 residues. V gave up 1 base and J gave up 6 bases; unmatched junction bases: 3. The germline gives CDR1 SGHRS, CDR2 YFSETQ. The CDR3, as DNA: TGCGCCAGCAGCTTGTCTCTAGCGGGGGCCGGGGAGCTGTTTTTT. As protein: CASSLSLAGAGELFF.

This rearrangement joins TRBV4-1 to TRBJ2-3; D is possibly TRBD2 (7 bases). Germline-derived CDR1 and CDR2 are MGHRA and YSYEKL. This CDR3 spans 16 amino acids. V lost 8 bases, J lost 6 bases, and 24 bases lay in between. The CDR3 coding sequence is TGCGCCAGCGCCCGATCGGGGGCCGCCGGGGGGGATACGCAGTATTTT. Protein product: CASARSGAAGGDTQYF.

The genes are TRBV6-6 and TRBJ2-7; 9 nucleotides align to TRBD1. V lost 0 bases to trimming and J lost 6 bases; unmatched junction nucleotides: 3. From germline, CDR1 is MNHNY and CDR2 SVGAGI (reference sequence). The CDR3 spans 14 residues. The CDR3 nucleotides read TGTGCCAGCAGTTACTCCCGGACAGGGGTCGAGCAGTACTTC. Protein product: CASSYSRTGVEQYF.

This clone appeared once. The CDR3 protein is CASSFLSNYGYTF. The CDR3 DNA reads TGTGCCAGCAGCTTTCTAAGTAACTATGGCTACACCTTC. The chain has TRBV7-9 and TRBJ1-2; no clear D. The CDR3 sequence is 13 residues long. With 3 bases removed from V and 1 base from J, the gap between germline ends came to 6 bases. Germline V gene data show CDR1 as SEHNR and CDR2 as FQNEAQ (reference sequence).

The chain employs TRBV5-1 and TRBJ1-5, with 7 bases that match TRBD1. Germline V gene data show CDR1 as SGHRS and CDR2 as YFSETQ. The CDR3 sequence is 15 residues long. J lost 2 bases, V lost 0 bases, and 2 bases had no gene match. This CDR3 reads CASSLGQGGNQPQHF. The CDR3 DNA sequence: TGCGCCAGCAGCTTGGGACAGGGCGGCAATCAGCCCCAGCATTTT. The full variable domain, completed using reference TRBV5-1 and TRBJ1-5, is KAGVTQTPRYLIKTRGQQVTLSCSPISGHRSVSWYQQTPGQGLQFLFEYFSETQRNKGNFPGRFSGRQFSNSRSEMNVSTLELGDSALYLCASSLGQGGNQPQHFGDGTRLSIL.

This clone has only one observation. The junction shows a germline mismatch at one end, possibly a read error. The rearrangement links TRBV7-2 to TRBJ2-3; 9 bases are a match to TRBD2. The CDR3 extends over 13 amino acids. Germline CDR1 and CDR2: SGHTA and FQGNSA. The CDR3 is CASSSLLTTSGNF. CDR3 nucleotide sequence: TGTGCCAGCAGCTCCCTATTAACGACTAGCGGCAATTTT.

The rearrangement joins TRBV7-8 to TRBJ2-7, with a tentative D call TRBD1 (6 bases). Trimming shortened V by 5 bases and J by 0 bases, and 14 bases separated the two germline ends. The CDR3 has 15 residues. Germline V gene data show CDR1 as SGHVS and CDR2 as FQNEAQ. The CDR3 nucleotides read TGTGCCAGCAGCGGAACAGGGCTTAGCTCCTACGAGCAGTACTTC. It encodes CASSGTGLSSYEQYF.

This clone was recorded once. This chain links TRBV6-5 with TRBJ2-7, with D maybe TRBD1 (5 bases). Trimming took 6 bases from V and 0 from J, leaving 15 bases between them. The germline V gene has CDR1 MNHEY and CDR2 SVGAGI. The CDR3 covers 15 residues. The CDR3 here is CASRTLYDSSYEQYV. CDR3 bases: TGTGCCAGCAGGACACTTTATGACAGCTCCTACGAGCAGTACGTC.

The V call is TRBV29-1, the J call TRBJ1-3; no clear D gene. The CDR3 totals 11 residues. Germline V gene sequence: CDR1 SQVTM, CDR2 ANQGSEA. Between the trimmed V and J ends, which lost 7 bases and 0 bases, there was a span of 4 bases. The CDR3 DNA reads TGCAGCGCAGGCTCTGGAAACACCATATATTTT. Protein sequence: CSAGSGNTIYF.

This chain links TRBV11-2 with TRBJ2-3, with D perhaps matching TRBD2 (5 bases). From germline, CDR1 is SGHAT and CDR2 FQNNGV. V lost 3 bases and J lost 4, with 11 bases in between. The CDR3 has 14 residues. CDR3 DNA sequence: TGTGCCAGCAGCTTGGCGGGTTGGGCAGATACGCAGTATTTT. It translates to CASSLAGWADTQYF.

V gene TRBV6-4 combines with J gene TRBJ1-2; TRBD1 might be the D (5 bases). Trimming cost V 0 bases and J 8 bases, with 19 bases left between them. CDR3 length: 16 residues. CDR1 is MRHNA and CDR2 is SNTAGT in the germline V gene. The CDR3 spells CASSDSERGGELGYTF. The CDR3 DNA follows: TGTGCCAGCAGTGACTCAGAAAGGGGAGGCGAACTAGGCTACACCTTC.

The V call is TRBV2, the J call TRBJ2-3, with TRBD1 as a possible D gene (6 bases). Germline loops: CDR1 SNHLY, CDR2 FYNNEI. V lost 3 bases and J 6 bases, leaving 16 bases between the germline ends. This CDR3 is built from 15 residues. CDR3 in amino acids: CASSDLGYQGDTQYF. CDR3 sequence (DNA): TGTGCCAGCAGTGACCTGGGCTACCAGGGGGATACGCAGTATTTT.

Here the CDR3 DNA reads TGTGCCAGCAGACCCTGGACAGACACTGAAGCTTTCTTT. Its translation is CASRPWTDTEAFF. V and J are TRBV6-1 and TRBJ1-1, with D perhaps TRBD1 (6 bases). This CDR3 comprises 13 residues. V was cut by 6 bases and J by 3 bases, with 11 bases left in between. The germline CDR1 and CDR2 sequences are MNHNS and SASEGT.

CDR3 in amino acids: CASSLKNVGAYNSPLHF. CDR3 DNA: TGTGCCAGCAGCTTAAAGAACGTCGGGGCCTATAATTCACCCCTCCACTTT. The V call is TRBV11-1, the J call TRBJ1-6; D not resolved. Germline CDR1 SGHAT, CDR2 FQDESV (reference sequence). V lost 2 bases to trimming and J lost 2 bases, with 13 bases between them. The CDR3 is 17 residues long.

This chain connects TRBV4-2 to TRBJ1-4, with D perhaps matching TRBD1 (5 bases). Looked up from germline, CDR1 is LGHNA and CDR2 is YNFKEQ. V lost 3 bases to trimming and J lost 7 bases, with 15 bases between them. This CDR3 region has 15 residues. CDR3 sequence (DNA): TGTGCCAGCAGCCACGAACAGGCTCTGGTTGAAAAACTGTTTTTT. Translating it yields CASSHEQALVEKLFF.

This CDR3 reads CASSYSYDTNTEAFF. CDR3 coding DNA: TGTGCCAGCAGTTACTCGTACGACACCAACACTGAAGCTTTCTTT. The V gene is TRBV6-5, the J gene TRBJ1-1; D is uncertain. Trimming shortened V by 0 bases and J by 2 bases, and 10 bases separated the two germline ends. The CDR3 extends over 15 amino acids. Germline V CDR1 and CDR2: MNHEY, SVGAGI.

This clone was seen just once. The genes are TRBV7-9 and TRBJ2-1, with 10 bases lining up with TRBD2. This CDR3 is 15 amino acids long. Germline-derived CDR1 and CDR2 are SEHNR and FQNEAQ (reference sequence). Trimming took 4 bases from V and 7 from J; bases not matched to a gene: 7. CDR3 loop: CASSSSGGAFNEQFF. CDR3 DNA: TGTGCCAGCAGCTCCAGCGGGGGGGCCTTTAATGAGCAGTTCTTC.